Shown below are 10 T cell receptor beta chains from a single sample sequenced in a study of low-dose radiotherapy and immunotherapy resistance in tumors. Covering alpha and beta chains, TRAV- and TRBV-specific primers were used for the first-strand cDNA. Amplification, which lasted 20 PCR cycles, used a constant-region primer and V-primer adapter to amplify TCRs. Each CDR3 protein is one row after TCRdb ran MiXCR on the reads. The table has around 10,000 distinct CDR3 sequences, approximately 65% seen once; the top ten hold 12%. Receptors were obtained from a human donor with advanced metastatic prostate, ovarian, gallbladder or colorectal cancer (not recorded which). This table probably holds off-target reads from a library built for another chain.

This clonotype has only one observation. The chain carries TRBV11-1 and TRBJ1-2; 10 positions agree with TRBD1. The germline V gene has CDR1 SGHAT and CDR2 FQDESV (reference sequence). The CDR3 totals 16 residues. V trimming: 5 bases; J trimming: 4 bases; junction bases outside the gene matches: 10. Here the CDR3 reads CASSHAGTGVIYGYTF. The CDR3 DNA reads as TGTGCCAGCAGCCACGCCGGGACAGGGGTTATCTATGGCTACACCTTC.

This clonotype has just one count. This chain connects TRBV29-1 to TRBJ1-2, with D possibly being TRBD1 (5 bases). The CDR3 contains 13 residues. Trimming took 5 bases from V and 4 from J, leaving 14 bases between them. Germline V CDR1 and CDR2: SQVTM, ANQGSEA. CDR3 DNA: TGCAGCGTTACCGACAGAGACCTCTATGGCTACACCTTC. This encodes CSVTDRDLYGYTF.

The J gene is TRBJ2-7, the V gene TRBV7-2; possible D gene TRBD1, 6 bases. The CDR3 is made up of 15 amino acids. Trimming cost V 4 bases and J 2 bases, with 15 bases left between them. From germline, CDR1 is SGHTA and CDR2 FQGNSA. The CDR3 loop reads CASSYQGLMAYEQYF. CDR3 DNA sequence: TGTGCCAGCAGCTATCAGGGGTTAATGGCCTACGAGCAGTACTTC.

The J gene is TRBJ2-3, the V gene TRBV28; D gene ambiguous. This CDR3 region has 13 residues. Germline V gene sequence: CDR1 MDHEN, CDR2 SYDVKM. Trimming took off 6 bases at V and 8 bases at J, with 15 bases between the two ends. In DNA form, the CDR3 reads TGTGCCAGCAGCCCCTTCGCCCGGCCTACGCAGTATTTT. Its translation is CASSPFARPTQYF.

The chain is built from TRBV5-1 and TRBJ2-1, with TRBD2 matching 12 bases. V lost 6 bases, J lost 5 bases, and 3 bases stayed unmatched. Per the germline V gene, CDR1 is SGHRS and CDR2 is YFSETQ. The CDR3 sequence is 14 residues long. CDR3 bases: TGCGCCAGCAACCGACTAGCGGGGGACAATGAGCAGTTCTTC. Translated: CASNRLAGDNEQFF.

The rearrangement uses TRBV7-3 and TRBJ2-4; a weak D match, TRBD2 (7 bases). The CDR3 has 14 amino acids. Germline-derived CDR1 and CDR2 are SGHTA and FQGTGA. V lost 4 bases to trimming and J lost 6 bases, with 13 bases between them. DNA for the CDR3: TGTGCCAGCAGCTATGCGGGGGCCCCAAACATTCAGTACTTC. It yields the protein CASSYAGAPNIQYF.

The CDR3 nucleotides are TGCGCCAGCAGCTTGGCAACAGGCGAAAATACGCAGTATTTT. This translates into CASSLATGENTQYF. The V gene is TRBV5-1, the J gene TRBJ2-3, with a possible D match to TRBD1 (5 bases). Trimming pared 0 bases from V and 7 bases from J, leaving 12 bases between. This CDR3 has 14 residues. The germline V gene encodes CDR1 SGHRS and CDR2 YFSETQ.

The chain couples TRBV29-1 to TRBJ2-7; unclear D gene. This CDR3 comprises 13 residues. Germline V lookup: CDR1 SQVTM, CDR2 ANQGSEA. The V end was cut by 2 bases, the J end by 0 bases, with 8 bases between. As DNA, the CDR3 is TGCAGCGTTGAAAGCCAGTTCTCCTACGAGCAGTACTTC. Translation: CSVESQFSYEQYF.

V gene TRBV23-1 combines with J gene TRBJ1-2, with D tentatively TRBD1 (6 bases). Being an ORF, TRBV23-1 has a function that is uncertain. V was pared by 0 bases and J by 9 bases, with 14 bases between. The length of the CDR3 is 14 residues. The chain's CDR3 is CASSQSNGGRSYTF. The CDR3 nucleotides read TGCGCCAGCAGTCAATCTAACGGGGGCCGGAGCTACACCTTC.

This rearrangement joins TRBV4-3 to TRBJ2-7; 8 nucleotides line up with TRBD1. There are 15 residues in the CDR3. Trimming at V came to 0 bases and at J to 5 bases, leaving 6 bases not matched to a gene. Per the germline V gene, CDR1 is LGHNA and CDR2 is YSLEER. The DNA of the CDR3 is TGCGCCAGCAGCCAAGACAGACAGGGGCGAGACGAGCAGTACTTC. It translates to CASSQDRQGRDEQYF.